Listed here are 6 T cell receptor beta chains from one sample, sequenced in a study of PD-L1 blockade in urothelial cancer. As for time point: peripheral blood 6 weeks after treatment start. This table comes from immunoSEQ multiplex PCR, and its TCRdb copy is limited to in-frame clones, with some not included. The sample records roughly 100,000 clones, over 80% being singletons. Sequences were derived from PBMCs, sampled around atezolizumab (anti-PD-L1) treatment. These receptor sequences come from a man in his sixties or seventies with urothelial cancer.

The chain carries TRBV7-6 and TRBJ2-5, with 7 positions matching TRBD1. CDR1 is SGHVS and CDR2 is FNYEAQ in the germline V gene. Trimming removed 0 bases from V and 9 bases from J; junction bases left unmatched: 4. This CDR3 contains 13 residues. CDR3 DNA sequence: TGTGCCAGCAGCTTAGCGGACAGGCAATCCCAGTACTTC. It specifies CASSLADRQSQYF. Full variable domain (missing parts from reference TRBV7-6 and TRBJ2-5): GAGVSQSPRYKVTKRGQDVALRCDPISGHVSLYWYRQALGQGPEFLTYFNYEAQQDKSGLPNDRFSAERPEGSISTLTIQRTEQRDSAMYRCASSLADRQSQYFGPGTRLLVL.

V is TRBV6-6 and J is TRBJ2-3; 10 positions match TRBD2. With 7 bases clipped from V and 5 bases from J, the junction kept 9 bases outside the gene matches. This CDR3 is built from 15 residues. CDR1 and CDR2 from the germline V gene are MNHNY and SVGAGI (reference sequence). CDR3: CASTPSGRVQDTQYF. For the CDR3, the DNA is TGTGCCAGCACCCCTAGCGGGAGAGTTCAAGATACGCAGTATTTT.

Comment on this clone: Other DNA sequences in this specimen translate into the identical CDR3. The chain uses TRBV20-1 and TRBJ2-7; the match to TRBD2 covers 8 bases. V lost 3 bases and J lost 6; bases outside the gene matches: 1. The germline V gene encodes CDR1 DFQATT and CDR2 SNEGSKA (reference sequence). The CDR3 length is 11 residues. For the CDR3, the DNA is TGCAGTGCTAGCCGGGGGGGCGAGCAGTACTTC. Translated, it gives CSASRGGEQYF.

This chain connects TRBV30 to TRBJ1-3; D possibly corresponds to TRBD1 (5 bases). CDR1 is GTSNPN, CDR2 SVGIG, per germline (reference sequence). There are 13 residues in the CDR3. With 4 bases removed from V and 2 bases from J, the gap between germline ends came to 9 bases. DNA of the CDR3: TGTGCCTGGATCGCAGGGCCTGGAAACACCATATATTTT. Encoded protein: CAWIAGPGNTIYF.

A single count supports this clone. The genes are TRBV6-5 and TRBJ1-2, with D perhaps matching TRBD1 (6 bases). The ends were cut back, 7 bases at V and 2 bases at J, with 14 bases in the middle. There are 14 residues in the CDR3. CDR1 and CDR2 from the germline V gene are MNHEY and SVGAGI. The CDR3 DNA sequence: TGTGCCAGCAAACGGGACACTACCAACTATGGCTACACCTTC. Protein: CASKRDTTNYGYTF.

This clone was seen once. The chain couples TRBV5-5 to TRBJ1-4; possibly TRBD1 for D (6 bases). Trimming shortened V by 1 base and J by 3 bases, and 10 bases separated the two germline ends. Per the germline V gene, CDR1 is SGHKS and CDR2 is YYEKEE (reference sequence). The CDR3 is 15 amino acids. The CDR3 is CASSLNTGSNEKLFF. DNA of the CDR3: TGTGCCAGCAGCTTGAATACAGGGTCTAATGAAAAACTGTTTTTT.